The rows below give T cell receptor beta chains drawn from one sample of a study of early T cells in non-severe SARS-CoV-2 infection. TCRdb re-analysed the 5' RACE reads in MiXCR, keeping a single row per CDR3 protein. The sample contains approximately 64,000 distinct CDR3 sequences, 18% of which appear only once. Sequenced material: whole blood, taken at baseline. The receptors were gathered from an adult who was a healthcare worker with PCR-confirmed SARS-CoV-2 infection or an uninfected control (not recorded which). The CDR3 runs from the conserved cysteine through the conserved F or W. A D gene is named only where the DNA matches it firmly. Clone size is stated in some rows and not others, as once, few, many or a class when expanded.

j_call: TRBJ2-7; d_call: TRBD1; clone_size: few; v_call: TRBV7-9; cdr3_aa: CASSRYPGQANEQYF; cdr3_nt: TGTGCCAGCAGCCGTTACCCGGGACAGGCTAACGAGCAGTACTTC
j_call: TRBJ2-1; d_call: -; clone_size: few; v_call: TRBV29-1; cdr3_aa: CSVEISAEGDEQFF; cdr3_nt: TGCAGCGTTGAAATCTCGGCCGAGGGCGATGAGCAGTTCTTC
j_call: TRBJ1-5; d_call: TRBD1; clone_size: few; v_call: TRBV28; cdr3_aa: CASSFPWVQGDQPQHF; cdr3_nt: TGTGCCAGCAGTTTTCCCTGGGTACAGGGGGATCAGCCCCAGCATTTT
j_call: TRBJ2-7; d_call: -; clone_size: -; v_call: TRBV10-2; cdr3_aa: CASMAPPYEQYF; cdr3_nt: TGCGCCAGCATGGCACCCCCCTACGAGCAGTACTTC
j_call: TRBJ2-7; d_call: TRBD2; clone_size: few; v_call: TRBV5-1; cdr3_aa: CASSRGAGGYEQYF; cdr3_nt: TGCGCCAGCAGCCGTGGGGCGGGGGGCTACGAGCAGTACTTC
j_call: TRBJ1-2; d_call: -; clone_size: few; v_call: TRBV14; cdr3_aa: CASSQGTVFYGYTF; cdr3_nt: TGTGCCAGCAGCCAAGGGACAGTCTTCTATGGCTACACCTTC
j_call: TRBJ1-5; d_call: -; clone_size: -; v_call: TRBV27; cdr3_aa: CASGTGSQPQHF; cdr3_nt: TGTGCCAGCGGTACAGGGTCCCAGCCCCAGCATTTT
j_call: TRBJ2-7; d_call: TRBD2; clone_size: -; v_call: TRBV11-2; cdr3_aa: CASRGTSLYEQYF; cdr3_nt: TGTGCCAGCAGAGGGACTAGCTTGTACGAGCAGTACTTC
j_call: TRBJ2-3; d_call: -; clone_size: few; v_call: TRBV18; cdr3_aa: CASSPTFTDTQYF; cdr3_nt: TGTGCCAGCTCACCAACGTTCACAGATACGCAGTATTTT
j_call: TRBJ2-4; d_call: -; clone_size: few; v_call: TRBV6-5; cdr3_aa: CASSSQGYEYF; cdr3_nt: TGTGCCAGCAGTTCCCAGGGCTATGAGTACTTC
j_call: TRBJ2-5; d_call: TRBD1; clone_size: few; v_call: TRBV4-2; cdr3_aa: CASSRTGDQETQYF; cdr3_nt: TGTGCCAGCAGCCGGACAGGGGACCAAGAGACCCAGTACTTC
j_call: TRBJ2-3; d_call: -; clone_size: -; v_call: TRBV20-1; cdr3_aa: CSAQEPGTDTQYF; cdr3_nt: TGCAGTGCCCAAGAACCAGGCACAGATACGCAGTATTTT
j_call: TRBJ2-7; d_call: TRBD1; clone_size: -; v_call: TRBV2; cdr3_aa: CASREDRRYEQYF; cdr3_nt: TGTGCCAGCAGGGAGGACAGGCGATACGAGCAGTACTTC
j_call: TRBJ2-1; d_call: -; clone_size: -; v_call: TRBV19; cdr3_aa: CASSIGSYNEQFF; cdr3_nt: TGTGCCAGTAGTATAGGTTCGTACAATGAGCAGTTCTTC
j_call: TRBJ2-1; d_call: -; clone_size: few; v_call: TRBV29-1; cdr3_aa: CSVEPLYNEQFF; cdr3_nt: TGCAGCGTTGAACCGTTGTACAATGAGCAGTTCTTC
j_call: TRBJ1-4; d_call: -; clone_size: few; v_call: TRBV5-1; cdr3_aa: CASSLTTTNEKLFF; cdr3_nt: TGCGCCAGCAGCCTGACAACAACTAATGAAAAACTGTTTTTT
j_call: TRBJ2-3; d_call: -; clone_size: few; v_call: TRBV29-1; cdr3_aa: CSAGDTDTQYF; cdr3_nt: TGCAGCGCAGGGGACACAGATACGCAGTATTTT
j_call: TRBJ2-7; d_call: -; clone_size: -; v_call: TRBV6-5; cdr3_aa: CASREHSSYEQYF; cdr3_nt: TGTGCCAGCAGAGAACACAGCTCCTACGAGCAGTACTTC
j_call: TRBJ2-7; d_call: -; clone_size: -; v_call: TRBV12-3/TRBV12-4; cdr3_aa: CASSPQGSHEQYF; cdr3_nt: TGTGCCAGCAGCCCGCAGGGGTCCCACGAGCAGTACTTC
j_call: TRBJ1-1; d_call: TRBD1; clone_size: few; v_call: TRBV9; cdr3_aa: CASSVVGGGEAFF; cdr3_nt: TGTGCCAGCAGCGTAGTAGGGGGCGGAGAAGCTTTCTTT
j_call: TRBJ2-7; d_call: TRBD1; clone_size: few; v_call: TRBV5-5; cdr3_aa: CASSLWTGQYEQYF; cdr3_nt: TGTGCCAGCAGCTTGTGGACAGGGCAATACGAGCAGTACTTC
j_call: TRBJ1-5; d_call: -; clone_size: -; v_call: TRBV12-3/TRBV12-4; cdr3_aa: CASSLGGAMHQPQHF; cdr3_nt: TGTGCCAGCAGTTTAGGGGGAGCGATGCATCAGCCCCAGCATTTT
j_call: TRBJ1-2; d_call: -; clone_size: -; v_call: TRBV6-5; cdr3_aa: CASRRSDSNGYTF; cdr3_nt: TGTGCCAGCAGGAGATCGGACAGCAATGGCTACACCTTC
j_call: TRBJ2-2; d_call: TRBD1; clone_size: few; v_call: TRBV4-2; cdr3_aa: CASSRGQGSTGELFF; cdr3_nt: TGTGCCAGCAGCCGCGGACAGGGCAGCACCGGGGAGCTGTTTTTT
j_call: TRBJ2-6; d_call: -; clone_size: few; v_call: TRBV14; cdr3_aa: CASSPAPISGANVLTF; cdr3_nt: TGTGCCAGCAGCCCCGCCCCGATCTCTGGGGCCAACGTCCTGACTTTC
j_call: TRBJ2-1; d_call: -; clone_size: -; v_call: TRBV7-2; cdr3_aa: CASSPAYNEQFF; cdr3_nt: TGTGCCAGCAGTCCGGCTTACAATGAGCAGTTCTTC
j_call: TRBJ1-5; d_call: -; clone_size: -; v_call: TRBV30; cdr3_aa: CAWQAGTFLNQPQHF; cdr3_nt: TGTGCCTGGCAAGCCGGGACATTTCTCAATCAGCCCCAGCATTTT
j_call: TRBJ1-5; d_call: -; clone_size: -; v_call: TRBV12-3/TRBV12-4; cdr3_aa: CASSQYGQTNQPQHF; cdr3_nt: TGTGCCAGCAGTCAATACGGGCAGACCAATCAGCCCCAGCATTTT
j_call: TRBJ1-2; d_call: -; clone_size: -; v_call: TRBV5-1; cdr3_aa: CASSLEGSGYTF; cdr3_nt: TGCGCCAGCAGCTTGGAAGGTAGTGGCTACACCTTC
j_call: TRBJ2-5; d_call: TRBD1; clone_size: -; v_call: TRBV29-1; cdr3_aa: CSVEGQGAQETQYF; cdr3_nt: TGCAGCGTTGAAGGACAGGGGGCCCAAGAGACCCAGTACTTC
j_call: TRBJ2-7; d_call: -; clone_size: few; v_call: TRBV14; cdr3_aa: CASSLRTVYEQYF; cdr3_nt: TGTGCCAGCAGCCTTAGGACAGTTTACGAGCAGTACTTC
j_call: TRBJ2-3; d_call: -; clone_size: -; v_call: TRBV24-1; cdr3_aa: CATSGPKSGTDTQYF; cdr3_nt: TGTGCCACCAGTGGCCCAAAATCGGGGACAGATACGCAGTATTTT
j_call: TRBJ2-7; d_call: -; clone_size: -; v_call: TRBV4-3; cdr3_aa: CASSQDPPDEQYF; cdr3_nt: TGCGCCAGCAGCCAAGATCCTCCAGACGAGCAGTACTTC
j_call: TRBJ2-5; d_call: -; clone_size: -; v_call: TRBV6-1; cdr3_aa: CASSAISGSETQYF; cdr3_nt: TGTGCCAGCAGCGCCATTTCGGGGTCGGAGACCCAGTACTTC
j_call: TRBJ1-1; d_call: -; clone_size: -; v_call: TRBV12-3/TRBV12-4; cdr3_aa: CASSLLGWDTEAFF; cdr3_nt: TGTGCCAGCAGTTTATTGGGGTGGGACACTGAAGCTTTCTTT
j_call: TRBJ1-1; d_call: -; clone_size: -; v_call: TRBV5-4; cdr3_aa: CASSYDRNTEAFF; cdr3_nt: TGTGCCAGCAGCTATGACAGAAACACTGAAGCTTTCTTT
j_call: TRBJ2-7; d_call: TRBD2; clone_size: many; v_call: TRBV20-1; cdr3_aa: CSARTFSGGENYEQYF; cdr3_nt: TGCAGTGCTAGAACGTTTAGCGGGGGGGAGAACTACGAGCAGTACTTC